The 32 T cell receptor beta chains reported below all come from one sample, sequenced in a study of blood T cell repertoires in COVID-19. Here immunoSEQ multiplex PCR was the method, and the copy in TCRdb shows in-frame clones only, minus some. The sample has about 310,000 clones, about 91% seen once. The specimen sequenced was PBMCs or T cells enriched from blood (not recorded which). The receptors were sampled from a woman between 18 and 30 years old who had recovered from COVID-19.

The chain joins TRBV11-2 to TRBJ2-1; 7 positions match TRBD1. Germline trimming cut 6 bases from V and 7 bases from J; bases unmatched to any gene: 9. The CDR3 spans 14 residues. CDR1 and CDR2 from the germline V gene are SGHAT and FQNNGV. CDR3 amino acids: CASSSDRVINEQFF. The DNA for the CDR3 is TGTGCCAGCAGTTCCGACAGGGTGATAAATGAGCAGTTCTTC.

This CDR3 reads CATMNVMDSEGYTF. The CDR3 nucleotides read TGTGCCACCATGAATGTTATGGACAGTGAAGGCTACACCTTC. The chain recombines TRBV6-5 with TRBJ1-2, with a weak D call TRBD1 (6 bases). CDR1 and CDR2 from the germline V gene are MNHEY and SVGAGI. The CDR3 covers 14 residues. The V and J ends lost 10 bases and 8 bases respectively, with 23 bases between them.

The chain carries TRBV4-2 and TRBJ2-7; 9 nucleotides line up with TRBD2. The germline V gene has CDR1 LGHNA and CDR2 YNFKEQ. The CDR3 totals 13 residues. J lost 12 bases, V lost 1 base, and 7 bases had no gene match. CDR3 bases: TGTGCCAGCAGCCAAGTAGGAGAGGGACTAGCGTACTTC. Residues: CASSQVGEGLAYF.

This clone was counted a single time. The chain is built from TRBV7-9 and TRBJ2-2; 7 bases are shared with TRBD1. The CDR3 contains 14 residues. The germline CDR1 and CDR2 sequences are SEHNR and FQNEAQ (reference sequence). V shed 5 bases, J shed 4 bases, and the junction held 4 bases outside the gene matches. CDR3 DNA: TGTGCCAGCAGCATTACAGGGGTCACCGGGGAGCTGTTTTTT. Its protein is CASSITGVTGELFF.

The rearrangement uses TRBV21-1 and TRBJ2-1; the table's D call TRBD2 went unverified against the DNA. TRBV21-1 is marked as a pseudogene. This CDR3 spans 14 amino acids. CDR3 nucleotides: TGTGCCAGCAGCAAATCATCGGGGAGGGATGAGCAGTTCTTC. It encodes CASSKSSGRDEQFF.

V is TRBV5-1 and J is TRBJ1-1, with D uncertain. The length of the CDR3 is 16 residues. Trimming pared 5 bases from V and 0 bases from J, leaving 17 bases between. From germline, CDR1 is SGHRS and CDR2 YFSETQ. The DNA of the CDR3 is TGCGCCAGCAGTCGAACGGGGAGCACTTTGAACACTGAAGCTTTCTTT. This gives the protein CASSRTGSTLNTEAFF.

This chain uses TRBV28 with TRBJ1-2; D is undetermined. The ends were cut back, 3 bases at V and 1 base at J, with 6 bases in the middle. CDR3 size: 13 residues. The germline V gene has CDR1 MDHEN and CDR2 SYDVKM. The CDR3 region has the DNA TGTGCCAGCAGTTTGCGGGGTAACTATGGCTACACCTTC. This sequence encodes CASSLRGNYGYTF.

This clone has a single count. The CDR3 DNA is TGTGCCAGTAGTATAGGGACAGGGGATTTCCAGCCCCAGCATTTT. It yields the protein CASSIGTGDFQPQHF. The chain joins TRBV19 to TRBJ1-5; TRBD1 agrees at 9 bases. The junction had 5 bases not matched to a gene; V was cut back by 1 base and J by 7 bases. Per germline, CDR1 LNHDA and CDR2 SQIVND (reference sequence). The CDR3 spans 15 residues.

This sequence joins TRBV6-6 and TRBJ2-2; 14 bases fit TRBD2. This CDR3 contains 17 residues. Losses at the gene ends were 6 bases for V and 4 bases for J; bases not matched to a gene: 7. The germline V gene encodes CDR1 MNHNY and CDR2 SVGAGI (reference sequence). The CDR3 spells CASSRLAGGQGTGELFF. Written as DNA, the CDR3 is TGTGCCAGCAGCCGACTAGCGGGAGGGCAGGGCACCGGGGAGCTGTTTTTT.

V usage is TRBV27 and J usage is TRBJ2-1, with 11 bases lining up with TRBD1. The trim removed 6 bases at V and 3 bases at J, leaving 10 bases unmatched. CDR1 MNHEY and CDR2 SMNVEV come from the germline V gene (reference sequence). The CDR3 runs 17 residues. The CDR3 sequence: CASSQYRTGGLYNEQFF. Written as DNA, the CDR3 is TGTGCCAGCAGCCAATACAGGACAGGGGGCCTCTACAATGAGCAGTTCTTC.

This clone was observed a handful of times. V is TRBV20-1 and J is TRBJ2-1; possibly TRBD1 for D (6 bases). V dropped 6 bases and J dropped 7 bases, with 10 bases sitting between them. The CDR3 sequence is 11 residues long. Germline V gene sequence: CDR1 DFQATT, CDR2 SNEGSKA (reference sequence). CDR3 sequence: CSAHRANEQFF. The DNA for the CDR3 is TGCAGTGCACACAGGGCTAATGAGCAGTTCTTC.

The chain couples TRBV7-2 to TRBJ2-3; a weak D match, TRBD2 (6 bases). This CDR3 spans 15 amino acids. Germline V CDR1 and CDR2: SGHTA, FQGNSA. Trimming took 3 bases from V and 2 from J, leaving 12 bases between them. The CDR3 region has the DNA TGTGCCAGCAGCTTTATTAGCGGTCCCACAGATACGCAGTATTTT. It yields the protein CASSFISGPTDTQYF.

The J gene is TRBJ1-2, the V gene TRBV2; 7 bases are a match to TRBD1. Germline values: CDR1 SNHLY, CDR2 FYNNEI. The ends lost 6 bases at V and 10 bases at J; junction bases unmatched: 11. This CDR3 contains 13 residues. The CDR3 sequence is CASSPGRDSDYTF. Written as DNA, the CDR3 is TGTGCCAGCAGCCCCGGCCGGGACAGTGACTACACCTTC.

The CDR3 spells CATSREWGGPYNEQFF. CDR3 coding DNA: TGTGCCACCAGCAGAGAATGGGGGGGGCCCTACAATGAGCAGTTCTTC. This chain connects TRBV15 to TRBJ2-1; D may be TRBD2 (7 bases). The CDR3 length is 16 residues. The V gene lost 0 bases and the J gene lost 2 bases, with 11 bases spanning the gap. CDR1 and CDR2 (germline): LNHNV, YYDKDF (reference sequence).

This clone was observed once. The gene calls are TRBV28 and TRBJ1-1; D is unclear. The CDR3 totals 12 residues. V gave up 3 bases and J gave up 10 bases, with 12 bases separating them. The germline V gene has CDR1 MDHEN and CDR2 SYDVKM. In DNA form, the CDR3 reads TGTGCCAGCAGTTTCGAGGGAGCTGTAGCTTTCTTT. Protein product: CASSFEGAVAFF.

Of note for this clone: Different DNA sequences within this sample yield the same CDR3. This chain links TRBV28 with TRBJ1-1; unclear D gene. Germline assignment: CDR1 MDHEN and CDR2 SYDVKM. The CDR3 runs 11 residues. V gave up 1 base and J gave up 8 bases, with 5 bases separating them. For the CDR3, the DNA is TGTGCCAGCAGTTTATCGGGGGAAGCTTTCTTT. Translation gives CASSLSGEAFF.

V gene TRBV28 combines with J gene TRBJ1-5; weak D call: TRBD1 (5 bases). Germline V gene lookup returns CDR1 MDHEN and CDR2 SYDVKM. Trimming left V 3 bases short and J 7 bases short, with 16 bases between. The CDR3 is 15 residues long. CDR3 nucleotide sequence: TGTGCCAGCAGTTTCTTTTCCAGGGTTTGGCAGCCCCAGCATTTT. It encodes CASSFFSRVWQPQHF.

The chain uses TRBV18 and TRBJ1-1; 12 nucleotides match TRBD1. CDR3 length: 16 residues. Germline V gene sequence: CDR1 KGHSH, CDR2 LQKENI. The J segment lost 5 bases and the V segment lost 3 bases, leaving 7 bases of the junction unmatched. The CDR3 here is CASSPEKGQGATEAFF. The CDR3 nucleotides are TGTGCCAGCTCACCTGAGAAGGGACAGGGGGCGACTGAAGCTTTCTTT.

This sequence joins TRBV28 and TRBJ2-1, with 8 nucleotides matching TRBD1. The CDR3 runs 16 residues. Losses at the gene ends were 1 base for V and 3 bases for J; bases not matched to a gene: 5. Germline assignment: CDR1 MDHEN and CDR2 SYDVKM. The CDR3 DNA is TGTGCCAGCAGTTTATACCGGGACAGGATCTACAATGAGCAGTTCTTC. This codes for CASSLYRDRIYNEQFF.

This clone was counted once. For the CDR3, the DNA is TGTGCCAGCAGCATGCAGGACAGAAAAAATGAGCAGTTCTTC. It encodes CASSMQDRKNEQFF. The gene calls are TRBV7-9 and TRBJ2-1, with D possibly TRBD1 on 6 matching bases. This CDR3 has 14 residues. V lost 5 bases to trimming and J lost 7 bases, with 15 bases between them. Germline CDR1 is SEHNR and CDR2 is FQNEAQ (reference sequence).

V usage is TRBV7-9 and J usage is TRBJ1-1; no firm D call. V was cut by 8 bases and J by 1 base, with 5 bases left in between. Germline lookup yields CDR1 SEHNR and CDR2 FQNEAQ (reference sequence). The CDR3 extends over 11 amino acids. The DNA of the CDR3 is TGTGCCAGCGGGAGGAACACTGAAGCTTTCTTT. It codes for CASGRNTEAFF.

The chain combines TRBV5-4 with TRBJ2-1, with D possibly matching TRBD1 (6 bases). Trimming shortened V by 0 bases and J by 5 bases, and 12 bases separated the two germline ends. The CDR3 consists of 15 residues. Germline loops: CDR1 SGHNT, CDR2 YYREEE (reference sequence). CDR3 sequence reads: CASSLVAGVHNEQFF. In DNA form, the CDR3 reads TGTGCCAGCAGCTTGGTGGCAGGGGTGCACAATGAGCAGTTCTTC.

This chain connects TRBV4-1 to TRBJ2-4; possibly TRBD1 for D (5 bases). With 1 base removed from V and 3 bases from J, the gap between germline ends came to 16 bases. The CDR3 has 17 amino acids. The germline CDR1 and CDR2 sequences are MGHRA and YSYEKL. In DNA form, the CDR3 reads TGCGCCAGCAGCCAAGTTAACCTCGGACAAAACAAAAACATTCAGTACTTC. Protein: CASSQVNLGQNKNIQYF.

This clone was recorded a few times. The CDR3 DNA reads TGTGCCAGCAGCTTAGACAGGGCCGCCTCTGGAAACACCATATATTTT. Protein product: CASSLDRAASGNTIYF. V and J are TRBV7-3 and TRBJ1-3; 7 nucleotides align to TRBD1. The germline gives CDR1 SGHTA, CDR2 FQGTGA. After removal of 2 bases from V and 0 bases from J, the junction contained 4 bases not matched to a gene. The CDR3 loop spans 16 amino acids.

The genes are TRBV6-1 and TRBJ2-7; 12 bases are a match to TRBD1. V gave up 0 bases and J gave up 7 bases; unmatched junction bases: 10. CDR1 is MNHNS, CDR2 SASEGT, per germline. CDR3 length equals 17 residues. The CDR3 region is CASSEAYGTGGFEEQYF. Written as DNA, the CDR3 is TGTGCCAGCAGTGAAGCATATGGGACAGGGGGCTTCGAGGAGCAGTACTTC.

This clone came up a few times. The chain is built from TRBV19 and TRBJ2-3; tentatively, D is TRBD1 (7 bases). Per germline, CDR1 LNHDA and CDR2 SQIVND (reference sequence). The CDR3 runs 16 residues. V lost 9 bases and J lost 4, with 23 bases in between. CDR3 loop: CASRLRGGGGADTQYF. The CDR3 nucleotides are TGTGCCAGCCGCCTCCGGGGCGGAGGGGGCGCAGATACGCAGTATTTT.

The rearrangement joins TRBV14 to TRBJ1-2, with 10 bases matching TRBD1. The CDR3 covers 15 residues. Germline loops: CDR1 SGHDN, CDR2 FVKESK. Germline trimming cut 1 base from V and 8 bases from J; bases unmatched to any gene: 7. The CDR3 DNA reads as TGTGCCAGCAGCCAAGGTCGACAGGGGGCCGGCGGCTACACCTTC. Amino acids: CASSQGRQGAGGYTF.

In DNA form, the CDR3 reads TGTGCCATACTCTGGGCAGTCTGGACTGAAGCTTTCTTT. It translates to CAILWAVWTEAFF. The chain has TRBV27 and TRBJ1-1; D remains unclear. V lost 10 bases to trimming and J lost 5 bases, with 17 bases between them. The V gene's germline CDR1 is MNHEY and CDR2 SMNVEV (reference sequence). CDR3 length: 13 residues.

A single count supports this clone. The V and J genes are TRBV11-2 and TRBJ1-2; D unresolved. The CDR3 is made up of 14 amino acids. Germline CDR1 SGHAT, CDR2 FQNNGV. V was clipped by 1 base and J by 0 bases, with 6 bases between them. CDR3 DNA sequence: TGTGCCAGCAGCTTAGTTAACTCTAACTATGGCTACACCTTC. Translation: CASSLVNSNYGYTF.

This clone was found once. This chain joins TRBV11-2 and TRBJ1-2; 7 positions match TRBD1. Looked up from germline, CDR1 is SGHAT and CDR2 is FQNNGV. CDR3 length: 16 residues. J gave up 5 bases and V 0 bases, and 9 bases lay outside the gene matches. The CDR3 region has the DNA TGTGCCAGCAGCTTAGATCACAGGGGCTCGCTTTATGGCTACACCTTC. Protein: CASSLDHRGSLYGYTF.

The chain joins TRBV28 to TRBJ2-5; 12 bases agree with TRBD2. Trimming took 6 bases from V and 1 from J; bases not matched to a gene: 6. Germline CDR1 MDHEN, CDR2 SYDVKM. CDR3 length equals 16 residues. The DNA of the CDR3 is TGTGCCAGCAGCGGGCCTAGCGGGAGGGTCCAAGAGACCCAGTACTTC. It is translated as CASSGPSGRVQETQYF.

The chain couples TRBV10-3 to TRBJ1-1, with no clear D. The length of the CDR3 is 13 residues. Trimming stripped 3 bases from V and 3 bases from J, with 8 bases between. Germline V gene lookup returns CDR1 ENHRY and CDR2 SYGVKD. Written as DNA, the CDR3 is TGTGCCATCAGTGAAGGAGGGCACACTGAAGCTTTCTTT. The encoded protein is CAISEGGHTEAFF.